The source of this T cell receptor (beta chain) is a study of somatic mutations in cytotoxic T cells in rheumatoid arthritis. Whole-study context: Blood (30 ml EDTA) from each patient was taken right after diagnosis, before any treatment. Findings and caveats of the study: The top CD8+ clone topped 20% of CD8+ cells in about an eighth of the 65 patients. Levels of CD8+ T-cell clonality in rheumatoid arthritis patients were statistically indistinguishable from those seen in age-matched healthy controls, with no significant difference.

The repertoire was sequenced with immunoSEQ multiplex PCR; TCRdb's copy has only in-frame clones and lacks some. The sample lists approximately 23,000 clones, just under 80% occurring once. CDR1 SGDLS and CDR2 YYNGEE come from the germline V gene. This CDR3 comprises 15 residues. V lost 4 bases, J lost 7 bases, and 8 bases stayed unmatched. Researchers isolated CD4+ and CD8+ cells by positive magnetic bead selection and then checked their purity by flow cytometry. About this clone: Its antigen is undetermined.

The chain has TRBV9 and TRBJ1-6; TRBD1 agrees at 7 bases. The source of this sequence is an adult with rheumatoid arthritis. The sample taken for sequencing was CD8+ T cells sorted from blood. CDR3 protein: CASSPRDRINSPLHF. In DNA form, the CDR3 reads TGTGCCAGCAGCCCCCGGGACAGAATCAATTCACCCCTCCACTTT.